A single sample is the source of the 29 T cell receptor beta chains below, sequenced in a study of spatial heterogeneity in lung cancer. Study-wide results and caveats: For expanded intratumoral alpha and beta TCRs, counts tracked tumor mutation counts.

Time point here: sample taken at primary tumor resection. These TCRs are of unknown antigen specificity. MiXCR was run by TCRdb on the 5' RACE reads, yielding one entry per CDR3 protein. The sample has about 2,200 distinct CDR3 sequences; less than 45% are singletons. The starting material was lung tumor tissue, obtained at surgery. The receptors here all came from a male donor with early-stage non-small cell lung cancer.

As for this clonotype: As an off-target read in a library built for alpha chains, this beta chain has a frequency of little significance. The gene calls are TRBV10-3 and TRBJ2-3, with 12 bases aligning to TRBD2. Germline CDR1 reads ENHRY; CDR2 reads SYGVKD. The V gene end was trimmed by 6 bases and the J gene end by 5 bases; junction bases not matched to a gene: 12. The CDR3 extends over 17 amino acids. The CDR3 DNA reads as TGTGCCATCAGAGGATCTGATCCGGGACTAGCGGGAGATACGCAGTATTTT. Protein sequence: CAIRGSDPGLAGDTQYF.

Concerning this clonotype itself: A library prepared for alpha chains yielded this beta chain as an off-target read; its size is of little meaning. V gene TRBV21-1 combines with J gene TRBJ1-4; TRBD1, the table's D call, was not compared with the DNA. TRBV21-1 is termed a pseudogene. CDR3 length equals 15 residues. In DNA, the CDR3 is TGTGCCAGCAGCAAAGAAGGGGGGTCAGGTGAAAAACTGTTTTTT. It specifies CASSKEGGSGEKLFF.

Regarding this clonotype: Since the library was made to target alpha chains, this beta chain is a stray read and its abundance is not meaningful. The chain joins TRBV12-3 or TRBV12-4 to TRBJ2-3; TRBD1 matches 7 bases. The CDR3 length is 14 residues. After removal of 7 bases from V and 3 bases from J, the junction contained 7 bases not matched to a gene. DNA of the CDR3: TGTGCCAGCACAGACAGGGCCTATACAGATACGCAGTATTTT. Protein: CASTDRAYTDTQYF.

By share of the sample, this clonotype is large. This beta chain slipped into a library made for alpha chains as a stray read, so its size is not meaningful. This chain connects TRBV6-5 to TRBJ1-6; perhaps TRBD1 as D (6 bases). In germline, CDR1 is MNHEY, CDR2 SVGAGI. V was trimmed by 2 bases and J by 7 bases, leaving 15 bases between them. This CDR3 is 16 amino acids long. CDR3 sequence: CASSYPRGGENSPLHF. The CDR3 DNA reads TGTGCCAGCAGTTACCCCCGCGGGGGCGAGAATTCACCCCTCCACTTT.

This clonotype rates as medium-sized. A library prepared for alpha chains yielded this beta chain as an off-target read; its size is of little meaning. This sequence joins TRBV29-1 and TRBJ2-7; 9 bases are a match to TRBD1. The CDR3 has 13 amino acids. V lost 7 bases, J lost 3 bases, and 7 bases stayed unmatched. Germline-derived CDR1 and CDR2 are SQVTM and ANQGSEA. CDR3: CSALRQGGYEQYF. CDR3 coding DNA: TGCAGCGCCCTTCGACAGGGGGGCTACGAGCAGTACTTC.

Worth noting for this clonotype: This beta chain is a stray sequence in a library constructed for alpha chains; its clone size is not meaningful. The V call is TRBV15, the J call TRBJ2-7, with D perhaps being TRBD1 or TRBD2 (5 bases each). Trimming stripped 3 bases from V and 0 bases from J, with 12 bases between. The CDR3 sequence is 15 residues long. CDR1 LNHNV and CDR2 YYDKDF come from the germline V gene (reference sequence). CDR3 DNA sequence: TGTGCCACCAGCAGTGGGGCAGGGACCTCCTACGAGCAGTACTTC. Translated: CATSSGAGTSYEQYF.

With respect to this clonotype: This beta chain appears as a stray read in a library generated for alpha chains; its size is not informative. J is TRBJ2-1 and V is TRBV20-1, with 8 bases identical to TRBD2. This CDR3 contains 15 residues. Germline lookup yields CDR1 DFQATT and CDR2 SNEGSKA (reference sequence). Trimming took 8 bases from V and 0 from J; bases not matched to a gene: 9. The CDR3 DNA is TGCAGTCAAGAGGGTAGCGGGACCTCCTACAATGAGCAGTTCTTC. It specifies CSQEGSGTSYNEQFF.

This clonotype was recorded a few times. As an off-target read in a library built for alpha chains, this beta chain has a frequency of little significance. This chain joins TRBV9 and TRBJ2-1, with a tentative D call TRBD2 (5 bases). Germline loops: CDR1 SGDLS, CDR2 YYNGEE. Trimming took off 4 bases at V and 0 bases at J, with 14 bases between the two ends. The CDR3 consists of 16 residues. This chain's CDR3 is CASSPSGEHSYNEQFF. CDR3 sequence (DNA): TGTGCCAGCAGCCCCAGCGGAGAACACTCCTACAATGAGCAGTTCTTC.

In the case of this clonotype: This beta chain is off target for a library built for alpha chains, so its abundance means little. V is TRBV7-2 and J is TRBJ2-1; 11 bases agree with TRBD2. V shed 3 bases, J shed 0 bases, and the junction held 1 base outside the gene matches. The germline gives CDR1 SGHTA, CDR2 FQGNSA. The length of the CDR3 is 16 residues. This CDR3 reads CASSLGLAVSYNEQFF. The CDR3 coding sequence is TGTGCCAGCAGCTTGGGACTAGCGGTCTCCTACAATGAGCAGTTCTTC. The full variable domain, rest sourced from reference TRBV7-2 and TRBJ2-1, is GAGVSQSPSNKVTEKGKDVELRCDPISGHTALYWYRQSLGQGLEFLIYFQGNSAPDKSGLPSDRFSAERTGGSVSTLTIQRTQQEDSAVYLCASSLGLAVSYNEQFFGPGTRLTVL.

By sample fraction, this clonotype is medium-sized. This beta chain appears as a stray read in a library generated for alpha chains; its size is not informative. The chain employs TRBV20-1 and TRBJ2-7; TRBD2 matches at 12 bases. CDR1 and CDR2 (germline): DFQATT, SNEGSKA (reference sequence). CDR3 length equals 18 residues. The trim removed 2 bases at V and 0 bases at J, leaving 11 bases unmatched. The CDR3 region has the DNA TGCAGTGCTAGATCGATCCTAGCGGGAGGGCCGGGCTCCTACGAGCAGTACTTC. As protein: CSARSILAGGPGSYEQYF.

This clonotype was observed a few times. The library was designed around alpha chains, so this beta chain is a stray read whose abundance carries little weight. The chain is built from TRBV2 and TRBJ1-1, with TRBD1 matching 9 bases. The J segment lost 7 bases and the V segment lost 7 bases, leaving 7 bases of the junction unmatched. Germline V gives CDR1 SNHLY, CDR2 FYNNEI. There are 13 residues in the CDR3. Here the CDR3 DNA reads TGTGCCAGCACGATACAGGGGGCATTTGAAGCTTTCTTT. It is translated as CASTIQGAFEAFF.

This clonotype ranks as medium-sized. The size of this beta chain means little, since it is a stray read in a library made for alpha chains. The chain links TRBV4-3 to TRBJ2-7; D uncertain. The CDR3 extends over 14 amino acids. The germline gives CDR1 LGHNA, CDR2 YSLEER. Trimming took 0 bases from V and 6 from J, leaving 12 bases between them. In DNA form, the CDR3 reads TGCGCCAGCAGCCAAGATGGAAGTGTGGGCGAGCAGTACTTC. Translating it yields CASSQDGSVGEQYF.

By frequency in the sample, this clonotype is large. In a library made to pick up alpha chains, this beta chain is a stray read with a size that means little. V and J are TRBV7-2 and TRBJ2-1, with TRBD2 matching 11 bases. V shed 3 bases, J shed 7 bases, and the junction held 5 bases outside the gene matches. The CDR3 spans 15 residues. Germline CDR1 is SGHTA and CDR2 is FQGNSA. CDR3 nucleotides: TGTGCCAGCAGCTTGGTGGCTAGCGGGAGGAATGAGCAGTTCTTC. Translated: CASSLVASGRNEQFF.

Turning to this clonotype: The library was prepared for alpha chains; this beta chain is a stray read, so its frequency means little. The V gene is TRBV12-3 or TRBV12-4, the J gene TRBJ2-5, with TRBD2 identical over 12 bases. The J segment lost 6 bases and the V segment lost 6 bases, leaving 5 bases of the junction unmatched. The CDR3 sequence is 14 residues long. Here the CDR3 DNA reads TGTGCCAGCAGGCTAGCGGGAGGGCCGAAGACCCAGTACTTC. Translating gives CASRLAGGPKTQYF.

By share, this clonotype counts as medium-sized. A library prepared for alpha chains yielded this beta chain as an off-target read; its size is of little meaning. The rearrangement links TRBV29-1 to TRBJ2-1; D may be TRBD1 (6 bases). V was pared by 7 bases and J by 6 bases, with 13 bases between. The CDR3 runs to 12 residues. In germline, CDR1 is SQVTM, CDR2 ANQGSEA. The CDR3 region is CSGLTGPNEQFF. The DNA for the CDR3 is TGCAGCGGGCTGACAGGCCCCAATGAGCAGTTCTTC.

About this clonotype itself: This beta chain appears as a stray read in a library generated for alpha chains; its size is not informative. The chain links TRBV20-1 to TRBJ2-3, with a possible D match to TRBD2 (6 bases). The germline CDR1 and CDR2 sequences are DFQATT and SNEGSKA (reference sequence). The CDR3 is 14 residues long. V was cut by 4 bases and J by 1 base, with 12 bases left in between. CDR3 residues: CSATGSKGTDTQYF. The CDR3 region has the DNA TGCAGTGCTACCGGGAGCAAAGGCACAGATACGCAGTATTTT.

Points on this clonotype: This beta chain was picked up by a library intended for alpha chains and is off target, so its count carries little meaning. CDR3 sequence: CASSQDTATNTGELFF. In nucleotides, the CDR3 is TGCGCCAGCAGCCAAGATACAGCTACGAACACCGGGGAGCTGTTTTTT. The V and J genes are TRBV4-1 and TRBJ2-2; D ambiguous. Looked up from germline, CDR1 is MGHRA and CDR2 is YSYEKL. The CDR3 contains 16 residues. V shed 0 bases and J shed 0 bases, with 8 bases lying between them.

This clonotype is classed as medium-sized (0.01 to 0.1%). The library was built for alpha chains, so this beta chain is an off-target read and its size means little. The chain uses TRBV7-3 and TRBJ2-7, with no clear D. V dropped 5 bases and J dropped 0 bases, with 23 bases sitting between them. Germline CDR1 reads SGHTA; CDR2 reads FQGTGA. CDR3 length: 18 amino acids. The CDR3 reads CASSHSAPRRKPSYEQYF. The CDR3 DNA follows: TGTGCCAGCAGCCACTCCGCCCCTCGGCGGAAGCCCTCCTACGAGCAGTACTTC.

In this sample, this clonotype is medium-sized. A library prepared for alpha chains yielded this beta chain as an off-target read; its size is of little meaning. The chain is built from TRBV24-1 and TRBJ1-3; 8 bases match TRBD1. The CDR3 consists of 15 residues. Per the germline V gene, CDR1 is KGHDR and CDR2 is SFDVKD. The V and J ends lost 4 bases and 4 bases, in that order; junction bases with no gene match: 5. CDR3 nucleotide sequence: TGTGCCACCAGTGACGGACAGGGCCCGGGAAACACCATATATTTT. Protein sequence: CATSDGQGPGNTIYF.

This clonotype has just a few counts. As an off-target read in a library built for alpha chains, this beta chain has a frequency of little significance. The DNA for the CDR3 is TGTGCCAGCAGCTTAGGATTTAGCGGTGCCTACGAGCAGTACTTC. This sequence encodes CASSLGFSGAYEQYF. The chain combines TRBV7-2 with TRBJ2-7, with D maybe TRBD2 (6 bases). The germline gives CDR1 SGHTA, CDR2 FQGNSA. CDR3 length: 15 amino acids. The V gene lost 1 base and the J gene lost 2 bases, with 12 bases spanning the gap.

This clonotype was observed a single time. The library was built for alpha chains, so this beta chain is an off-target read and its size means little. The chain uses TRBV6-1 and TRBJ2-1, with no clear D. V lost 5 bases to trimming and J lost 12 bases, with 11 bases between them. CDR1 MNHNS and CDR2 SASEGT come from the germline V gene. The CDR3 consists of 11 residues. Written as DNA, the CDR3 is TGTGCCAGCAGTTCTTCTATCGCGCAGTTCTTC. Amino acid sequence: CASSSSIAQFF.

A few counts support this clonotype. With the library built for alpha chains, this beta chain is off target and its frequency is not meaningful. CDR3 DNA: TGTGCCAGCAGCTTAGGGGGCAGGATGAACACTGAAGCTTTCTTT. This codes for CASSLGGRMNTEAFF. The chain uses TRBV13 and TRBJ1-1; no reliable D call. The germline CDR1 and CDR2 sequences are PRHDT and FYEKMQ (reference sequence). V lost 0 bases and J lost 0, with 8 bases in between. This CDR3 contains 15 residues.

In its sample, this clonotype ranks as medium-sized. Since the library was made to target alpha chains, this beta chain is a stray read and its abundance is not meaningful. The chain links TRBV20-1 to TRBJ2-2; TRBD2 is a possible D gene (5 bases). Germline-derived CDR1 and CDR2 are DFQATT and SNEGSKA (reference sequence). Trimming took off 4 bases at V and 1 base at J, with 10 bases between the two ends. The CDR3 sequence is 14 residues long. The CDR3 DNA sequence: TGCAGTGCTACCCGGACTGAGAACACCGGGGAGCTGTTTTTT. Translation gives CSATRTENTGELFF.

A remark on this clonotype: This beta chain lies outside the target of a library built for alpha chains; its clone size means little. The chain carries TRBV20-1 and TRBJ2-3, with 9 nucleotides matching TRBD2. Trimming at V came to 5 bases and at J to 4 bases, leaving 13 bases not matched to a gene. The germline V gene encodes CDR1 DFQATT and CDR2 SNEGSKA (reference sequence). The CDR3 loop spans 16 amino acids. CDR3 sequence reads: CSAPRVSGRSPDTQYF. The CDR3 nucleotides read TGCAGTGCTCCTCGGGTCAGCGGGAGGTCCCCAGATACGCAGTATTTT.

This clonotype was found a few times. This beta chain lies outside the target of a library built for alpha chains; its clone size means little. The chain employs TRBV6-1 and TRBJ2-7; 8 nucleotides match TRBD1. Germline V gene lookup returns CDR1 MNHNS and CDR2 SASEGT. This CDR3 is 15 amino acids long. Trimming took 7 bases from V and 0 from J; bases not matched to a gene: 8. The CDR3 DNA reads TGTGCCAGCACCGGACAGGGCTCCCTCTCCTACGAGCAGTACTTC. Amino acids: CASTGQGSLSYEQYF.

A remark on this clonotype: This beta chain is a stray sequence in a library constructed for alpha chains; its clone size is not meaningful. This rearrangement joins TRBV5-6 to TRBJ2-7; D is unresolved. Germline loops: CDR1 SGHDT, CDR2 YYEEEE. The CDR3 extends over 16 amino acids. With 0 bases removed from V and 4 bases from J, the gap between germline ends came to 17 bases. CDR3 nucleotides: TGTGCCAGCAGCTTGGCCAGGCCCCGACCGCCATACGAGCAGTACGTC. Protein sequence: CASSLARPRPPYEQYV.

A remark on this clonotype: Within a library made for alpha chains, this beta chain is off target, and its count is uninformative. The V call is TRBV5-5, the J call TRBJ2-7, with 12 bases identical to TRBD2. This CDR3 contains 15 residues. Germline assignment: CDR1 SGHKS and CDR2 YYEKEE (reference sequence). With 0 bases clipped from V and 6 bases from J, the junction kept 4 bases outside the gene matches. CDR3 loop: CASSLERLAGAEQYF. In nucleotides, the CDR3 is TGTGCCAGCAGCTTGGAGAGACTAGCGGGAGCCGAGCAGTACTTC.

By sample share, this clonotype is medium-sized. This beta chain turned up in a library designed for alpha chains; as an off-target read, its abundance says little. The rearrangement links TRBV29-1 to TRBJ2-7; D possibly corresponds to TRBD2 (6 bases). V was cut by 5 bases and J by 6 bases, with 11 bases left in between. Per the germline V gene, CDR1 is SQVTM and CDR2 is ANQGSEA. The CDR3 is 11 residues long. CDR3 in amino acids: CSVWDFLEQYF. The CDR3 DNA is TGCAGCGTTTGGGACTTCCTCGAGCAGTACTTC.

Concerning this clonotype itself: Being off target in a library aimed at alpha chains, this beta chain has a size of little meaning. The chain joins TRBV21-1 to TRBJ2-2; the table's D call, TRBD1, was not checked against the DNA. TRBV21-1 is shown as a pseudogene. The CDR3 has 15 residues. The CDR3 spells CASSRDRRYTGELFF. The CDR3 DNA follows: TGTGCCAGCAGCAGGGACAGGCGATACACCGGGGAGCTGTTTTTT.